This is a list of T cell receptor beta chains from one sample in a study of blood T cell repertoires in COVID-19. Only in-frame clones appear in the TCRdb table, and some are missing; sequencing was by immunoSEQ multiplex PCR. This sample has around 140,000 clones, with roughly 88% found just once. Sample: peripheral blood. All receptors derive from a man aged 60-69 years with active or convalescent COVID-19. Each CDR3 is given with its conserved first and last residue. Fields, in order: J gene, clone size, D gene, V gene, CDR3 DNA, CDR3 protein. D genes are given only for firm matches. The listing skips clone size in some rows; elsewhere it reads once, few, many or a size class.

j_call: TRBJ1-1; clone_size: NA; d_call: NA; v_call: TRBV14; cdr3_nt: TGTGCCAGCGGGGATCGGGGGGCAGAGAACACTGAAGCTTTCTTT; cdr3_aa: CASGDRGAENTEAFF
j_call: TRBJ1-1; clone_size: NA; d_call: TRBD1; v_call: TRBV6-2/TRBV6-3; cdr3_nt: TGTGCCAGCAGTCAGATTGACAGGGGGACTGAAGCTTTCTTT; cdr3_aa: CASSQIDRGTEAFF
j_call: TRBJ1-1; clone_size: NA; d_call: TRBD1; v_call: TRBV12-5; cdr3_nt: TGTGCTAGTGGTTTGGTAGGAGTCAGGGGGGCGATCGAAGCTTTCTTT; cdr3_aa: CASGLVGVRGAIEAFF
j_call: TRBJ2-1; clone_size: NA; d_call: TRBD2; v_call: TRBV3-1/TRBV3-2; cdr3_nt: TGTGCCAGCAGCCAGTTGACTAGCGGGAGAATTACAACCTACAATGAGCAGTTCTTC; cdr3_aa: CASSQLTSGRITTYNEQFF
j_call: TRBJ1-2; clone_size: NA; d_call: TRBD1; v_call: TRBV4-3; cdr3_nt: TGCGCCAGCAGCCAAGGGGCGCCGGGACAGGCCTATGGCTACACCTTC; cdr3_aa: CASSQGAPGQAYGYTF
j_call: TRBJ1-2; clone_size: NA; d_call: NA; v_call: TRBV11-2; cdr3_nt: TGTGCCAGCAGCCCACCAGGACTGCGAGAAGGCTACACCTTC; cdr3_aa: CASSPPGLREGYTF
j_call: TRBJ2-2; clone_size: NA; d_call: NA; v_call: TRBV9; cdr3_nt: TGTGCCAGCATGCCACAGGGTTCAACCGGGGAGCTGTTTTTT; cdr3_aa: CASMPQGSTGELFF
j_call: TRBJ1-5; clone_size: NA; d_call: NA; v_call: TRBV24-1; cdr3_nt: TGTGCCACCTCGGGGGGGCCAGGACAGCCCCAGCATTTT; cdr3_aa: CATSGGPGQPQHF
j_call: TRBJ1-1; clone_size: few; d_call: NA; v_call: TRBV19; cdr3_nt: TGTGCCAGTGGGGTGACGGGGGTCCCTGAAGCTTTCTTT; cdr3_aa: CASGVTGVPEAFF
j_call: TRBJ1-5; clone_size: NA; d_call: NA; v_call: TRBV19; cdr3_nt: TGTGCCAGTAGTAGCTCAGTTAGCAATCAGCCCCAGCATTTT; cdr3_aa: CASSSSVSNQPQHF
j_call: TRBJ2-5; clone_size: NA; d_call: NA; v_call: TRBV3-1/TRBV3-2; cdr3_nt: TGTGCCAGCAGCCCCGTTGGGGGCTTGGAGACCCAGTACTTC; cdr3_aa: CASSPVGGLETQYF
j_call: TRBJ1-4; clone_size: NA; d_call: TRBD1; v_call: TRBV6-1; cdr3_nt: TGTGCCAGCAGTGGTCGGGACAGAGCAACTAATGAAAAACTGTTTTTT; cdr3_aa: CASSGRDRATNEKLFF
j_call: TRBJ2-6; clone_size: NA; d_call: NA; v_call: TRBV5-8; cdr3_nt: TGTGCCAGCAGCTTGTATTATCCTGTGGCCTCTGGGGCCAACGTCCTGACTTTC; cdr3_aa: CASSLYYPVASGANVLTF
j_call: TRBJ1-4; clone_size: few; d_call: NA; v_call: TRBV29-1; cdr3_nt: TGCAGCGTCCTCCGGGACACCGAGGAAAAACTGTTTTTT; cdr3_aa: CSVLRDTEEKLFF
j_call: TRBJ1-6; clone_size: NA; d_call: NA; v_call: TRBV29-1; cdr3_nt: TGCAGCGTAAGGCAGGAGGTAGACTCACCCCTCCACTTT; cdr3_aa: CSVRQEVDSPLHF
j_call: TRBJ1-1; clone_size: few; d_call: NA; v_call: TRBV18; cdr3_nt: TGTGCCAGCTCACAGGGGTATAGCACTGAAGCTTTCTTT; cdr3_aa: CASSQGYSTEAFF
j_call: TRBJ2-1; clone_size: NA; d_call: TRBD2; v_call: TRBV7-8; cdr3_nt: TGTGCCAGCTCCAAACTAGCGGAAGACAATGAGCAGTTCTTC; cdr3_aa: CASSKLAEDNEQFF
j_call: TRBJ2-7; clone_size: NA; d_call: TRBD1; v_call: TRBV5-1; cdr3_nt: TGCGCCAGCAGCTTGGGCTCCGGGACAGGGGACGAGCAGTACTTC; cdr3_aa: CASSLGSGTGDEQYF
j_call: TRBJ1-2; clone_size: NA; d_call: NA; v_call: TRBV2; cdr3_nt: TGTGCCAGCAACGGGCAGGGGATGGTGAACTATGGCTACACCTTC; cdr3_aa: CASNGQGMVNYGYTF
j_call: TRBJ1-6; clone_size: NA; d_call: NA; v_call: TRBV28; cdr3_nt: TGTGCCAGCGAGATCTCCTATAATTCACCCCTCCACTTT; cdr3_aa: CASEISYNSPLHF
j_call: TRBJ1-1; clone_size: NA; d_call: NA; v_call: TRBV5-6; cdr3_nt: TGTGCCAGCAGCTTTGCTAGCGGGCAGACCACTGAAGCTTTCTTT; cdr3_aa: CASSFASGQTTEAFF
j_call: TRBJ2-3; clone_size: NA; d_call: TRBD2; v_call: TRBV6-1; cdr3_nt: TGTGCCAGCAGTGAACTAGCGGGAGTCGCAGATACGCAGTATTTT; cdr3_aa: CASSELAGVADTQYF
j_call: TRBJ2-1; clone_size: NA; d_call: NA; v_call: TRBV18; cdr3_nt: TGTGCCAGCTCCCCGACAGAATACAATGAGCAGTTCTTC; cdr3_aa: CASSPTEYNEQFF
j_call: TRBJ1-5; clone_size: NA; d_call: NA; v_call: TRBV10-1; cdr3_nt: TGCGCCAGCAGTGATGGGCAGGGTAATCAGCCCCAGCATTTT; cdr3_aa: CASSDGQGNQPQHF
j_call: TRBJ1-1; clone_size: NA; d_call: NA; v_call: TRBV10-3; cdr3_nt: TGTGCCATCAGTGGGGACACACAGAACACTGAAGCTTTCTTT; cdr3_aa: CAISGDTQNTEAFF
j_call: TRBJ1-1; clone_size: NA; d_call: TRBD1; v_call: TRBV19; cdr3_nt: TGTGCCAGTAGTATAGATCAGGGGGCTGAAGCTTTCTTT; cdr3_aa: CASSIDQGAEAFF
j_call: TRBJ2-3; clone_size: NA; d_call: TRBD2; v_call: TRBV7-2; cdr3_nt: TGTGCCAGCAGCTTAGAGTACGGCCGGCGGGAGCGAAATACGCAGTATTTT; cdr3_aa: CASSLEYGRRERNTQYF
j_call: TRBJ1-2; clone_size: NA; d_call: NA; v_call: TRBV7-8; cdr3_nt: TGTGCCAGCAGCTTTAGTTTGGCCAGGGGTAACTATGGCTACACCTTC; cdr3_aa: CASSFSLARGNYGYTF
j_call: TRBJ1-1; clone_size: NA; d_call: NA; v_call: TRBV30; cdr3_nt: TGTGCCTGGAGTGCGGCGGGGAAGAGAGCTTTCTTT; cdr3_aa: CAWSAAGKRAFF
j_call: TRBJ2-1; clone_size: once; d_call: TRBD2; v_call: TRBV19; cdr3_nt: TGTGCCAGTACCCCAGGGACTAGCGGGAGAAGCGTTTACAATGAGCAGTTCTTC; cdr3_aa: CASTPGTSGRSVYNEQFF
j_call: TRBJ1-4; clone_size: NA; d_call: TRBD1; v_call: TRBV7-8; cdr3_nt: TGTGCCAGCAGCCCGAGACAGGGGGCTTTTGAAAAACTGTTTTTT; cdr3_aa: CASSPRQGAFEKLFF
j_call: TRBJ1-4; clone_size: NA; d_call: NA; v_call: TRBV7-9; cdr3_nt: TGTGCCACCAACCAACAGGGCTCAGTCGAAAAACTGTTTTTT; cdr3_aa: CATNQQGSVEKLFF
j_call: TRBJ1-2; clone_size: once; d_call: NA; v_call: TRBV5-4; cdr3_nt: TGTGCCAGCAGCTTGGACAGAGACAATGGCTACACCTTC; cdr3_aa: CASSLDRDNGYTF
j_call: TRBJ1-2; clone_size: NA; d_call: TRBD1; v_call: TRBV18; cdr3_nt: TGTGCCAGCTCACCGAAACAGGGGTCGGTAGGTGGCTACACCTTC; cdr3_aa: CASSPKQGSVGGYTF
j_call: TRBJ1-2; clone_size: NA; d_call: NA; v_call: TRBV29-1; cdr3_nt: TGCAGCGTTCCCCGGGGGAAAGGTGGCTACACCTTC; cdr3_aa: CSVPRGKGGYTF
j_call: TRBJ2-7; clone_size: NA; d_call: TRBD1; v_call: TRBV7-6; cdr3_nt: TGTGCCAGCAGCTTGGGTCGGGACAGGGGGCGGACTGGGTACGAGCAGTACTTC; cdr3_aa: CASSLGRDRGRTGYEQYF
j_call: TRBJ1-1; clone_size: NA; d_call: NA; v_call: TRBV10-3; cdr3_nt: TGTGCCATCAGGCCTCATCCGGACACTGAAGCTTTCTTT; cdr3_aa: CAIRPHPDTEAFF
j_call: TRBJ2-1; clone_size: NA; d_call: TRBD2; v_call: TRBV27; cdr3_nt: TGTGCCAGCAGTTTCAGGGGGGGCACTAGCGGGGTAAGGAATGAGCAGTTCTTC; cdr3_aa: CASSFRGGTSGVRNEQFF
j_call: TRBJ2-5; clone_size: NA; d_call: TRBD2; v_call: TRBV14; cdr3_nt: TGTGCCAGCAGCCAAGGGACTAGCGGATTACAAGAGACCCAGTACTTC; cdr3_aa: CASSQGTSGLQETQYF
j_call: TRBJ2-1; clone_size: NA; d_call: TRBD1; v_call: TRBV5-8; cdr3_nt: TGTGCCAGCAGTGTACCGGGACAGGGGTTTAATGAGCAGTTCTTC; cdr3_aa: CASSVPGQGFNEQFF
j_call: TRBJ1-2; clone_size: NA; d_call: NA; v_call: TRBV5-1; cdr3_nt: TGCGCCAGCAGCGCCGAAATGAGGTCAGTCTATGGCTACACCTTC; cdr3_aa: CASSAEMRSVYGYTF
j_call: TRBJ2-2; clone_size: NA; d_call: NA; v_call: TRBV10-2; cdr3_nt: TGCGCCAGCAGTGAGAGGGGTGTACCGAACACCGGGGAGCTGTTTTTT; cdr3_aa: CASSERGVPNTGELFF
j_call: TRBJ2-7; clone_size: NA; d_call: TRBD1; v_call: TRBV30; cdr3_nt: TGTGCCTGGGAGGCGGGACAGGGTAACGAGCAGTACTTC; cdr3_aa: CAWEAGQGNEQYF
j_call: TRBJ2-1; clone_size: once; d_call: TRBD1; v_call: TRBV4-3; cdr3_nt: TGCGCCAGCAGCCAAGATGAGTGGGACAGCAGATACAATGAGCAGTTCTTC; cdr3_aa: CASSQDEWDSRYNEQFF
j_call: TRBJ2-7; clone_size: NA; d_call: NA; v_call: TRBV5-1; cdr3_nt: TGCGCCAGCAGCTTGGAACGGTACGAGCAGTACTTC; cdr3_aa: CASSLERYEQYF
j_call: TRBJ2-1; clone_size: NA; d_call: TRBD2; v_call: TRBV4-3; cdr3_nt: TGCGCCAGCAGCCTAAATTGGGGGGGGCTAGCGGGAGCGCAGCAGTTCTTC; cdr3_aa: CASSLNWGGLAGAQQFF
j_call: TRBJ2-1; clone_size: NA; d_call: NA; v_call: TRBV10-3; cdr3_nt: TGTGCCATCATGAGCGATAGCTCCTACAATGAGCAGTTCTTC; cdr3_aa: CAIMSDSSYNEQFF
j_call: TRBJ1-1; clone_size: NA; d_call: TRBD1; v_call: TRBV11-3; cdr3_nt: TGTGCCAGCAGCCCGACAGGGGTGAACACTGAAGCTTTCTTT; cdr3_aa: CASSPTGVNTEAFF
j_call: TRBJ1-1; clone_size: NA; d_call: TRBD1; v_call: TRBV10-3; cdr3_nt: TGTGCCATCAGTGAAGACAGGGGGATCCCCTCCCCCTTT; cdr3_aa: CAISEDRGIPSPF
j_call: TRBJ2-7; clone_size: NA; d_call: TRBD1; v_call: TRBV19; cdr3_nt: TGTGCCAGTGACCCCGGGACAGGGAGCTCCTACGAGCAGTACTTC; cdr3_aa: CASDPGTGSSYEQYF
j_call: TRBJ2-1; clone_size: NA; d_call: TRBD2; v_call: TRBV24-1; cdr3_nt: TGTGCCACCAGTGATCCCACTAGCGGAAAGCAGTTCTTC; cdr3_aa: CATSDPTSGKQFF
j_call: TRBJ1-3; clone_size: NA; d_call: NA; v_call: TRBV20-1; cdr3_nt: TGCAGTGCTAGTGCGCGTGTCTCTGGAAACACCATATATTTT; cdr3_aa: CSASARVSGNTIYF
j_call: TRBJ1-2; clone_size: NA; d_call: NA; v_call: TRBV29-1; cdr3_nt: TGCAGCGTACTGACTAGGGCGAGCTATGGCTACACCTTC; cdr3_aa: CSVLTRASYGYTF
j_call: TRBJ1-5; clone_size: NA; d_call: TRBD1; v_call: TRBV9; cdr3_nt: TGTGCCAGCAGCCCGGGACAGGGAGAGAATCAGCCCCAGCATTTT; cdr3_aa: CASSPGQGENQPQHF
j_call: TRBJ1-4; clone_size: NA; d_call: NA; v_call: TRBV7-2; cdr3_nt: TGTGCCAGCAGCTTAGATCCCCCAGGGATCCAGGCAACTAATGAAAAACTGTTTTTT; cdr3_aa: CASSLDPPGIQATNEKLFF
j_call: TRBJ2-5; clone_size: NA; d_call: NA; v_call: TRBV7-9; cdr3_nt: TGTGCCAGGGAGGAAATTGAGGAGACCCAGTACTTC; cdr3_aa: CAREEIEETQYF
j_call: TRBJ2-4; clone_size: NA; d_call: NA; v_call: TRBV19; cdr3_nt: TGTGCCAGTAGTATTCCCCAAGCCAAAAACATTCAGTACTTC; cdr3_aa: CASSIPQAKNIQYF